This T cell receptor beta chain was recovered during a study of blood T cell repertoires in COVID-19. V lost 3 bases and J 5 bases, leaving 11 bases between the germline ends. The germline V gene has CDR1 MNHNS and CDR2 SASEGT. The CDR3 extends over 13 amino acids. This clone has only a few counts. Measured with immunoSEQ multiplex PCR; TCRdb has only the in-frame clones, and not every one. The sample contains 45,000 to 65,000 clones, approximately 84% of which appear only once. This clonotype originated in a man aged 80 or over in a cohort sampled during active COVID-19. The gene calls are TRBV6-1 and TRBJ2-7, with a tentative D call TRBD1 (5 bases). The specimen was peripheral blood. The CDR3 DNA follows: TGTGCCAGCAGTGATGGGATAGGGGACGAGCAGTACTTC. As protein: CASSDGIGDEQYF.